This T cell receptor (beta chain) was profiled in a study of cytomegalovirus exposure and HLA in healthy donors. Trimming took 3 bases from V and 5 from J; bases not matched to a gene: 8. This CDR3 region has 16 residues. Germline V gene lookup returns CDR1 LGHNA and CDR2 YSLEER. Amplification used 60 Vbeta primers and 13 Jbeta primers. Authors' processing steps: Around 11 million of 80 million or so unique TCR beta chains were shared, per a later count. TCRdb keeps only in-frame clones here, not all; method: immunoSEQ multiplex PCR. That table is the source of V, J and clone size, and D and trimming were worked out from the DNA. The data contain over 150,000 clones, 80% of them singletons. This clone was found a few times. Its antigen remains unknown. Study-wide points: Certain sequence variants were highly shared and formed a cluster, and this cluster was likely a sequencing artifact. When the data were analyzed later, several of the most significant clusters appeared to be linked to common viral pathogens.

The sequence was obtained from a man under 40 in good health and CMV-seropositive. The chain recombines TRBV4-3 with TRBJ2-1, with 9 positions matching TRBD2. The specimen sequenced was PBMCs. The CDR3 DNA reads TGCGCCAGCAGCCAGGGACGCGGGGGGGCCGACAATGAGCAGTTCTTC. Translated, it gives CASSQGRGGADNEQFF.